This T cell receptor (beta chain) was sequenced during a study of blood T cell repertoires in COVID-19. Turning to the study itself: The samples span acute and convalescent COVID-19 from the United States, Italy and Spain. Sources were T cells, B-cell-depleted T cells, or PBMCs; the material itself was cDNA or gDNA.

The CDR3 runs to 14 residues. J lost 2 bases, V lost 4 bases, and 5 bases had no gene match. Germline CDR1 reads SGHDN; CDR2 reads FVKESK. In the authors' methods: Reference gene primer amplification yielded estimated nucleated cell counts. Measured with immunoSEQ multiplex PCR; TCRdb has only the in-frame clones, and not every one. V, J and clone size reflect that table, while D and trimming were determined from the DNA. The table lists 50,000 to 60,000 clones, around nine tenths of them singletons. The chain carries TRBV14 and TRBJ2-7, with 7 bases that match TRBD1. This clonotype was sampled from a man at least 80 years old with active or convalescent COVID-19. Sequencing input: peripheral blood. CDR3 amino acids: CASSRRTGAYEQYF. The CDR3 DNA follows: TGTGCCAGCAGCCGGAGGACAGGCGCCTACGAGCAGTACTTC.